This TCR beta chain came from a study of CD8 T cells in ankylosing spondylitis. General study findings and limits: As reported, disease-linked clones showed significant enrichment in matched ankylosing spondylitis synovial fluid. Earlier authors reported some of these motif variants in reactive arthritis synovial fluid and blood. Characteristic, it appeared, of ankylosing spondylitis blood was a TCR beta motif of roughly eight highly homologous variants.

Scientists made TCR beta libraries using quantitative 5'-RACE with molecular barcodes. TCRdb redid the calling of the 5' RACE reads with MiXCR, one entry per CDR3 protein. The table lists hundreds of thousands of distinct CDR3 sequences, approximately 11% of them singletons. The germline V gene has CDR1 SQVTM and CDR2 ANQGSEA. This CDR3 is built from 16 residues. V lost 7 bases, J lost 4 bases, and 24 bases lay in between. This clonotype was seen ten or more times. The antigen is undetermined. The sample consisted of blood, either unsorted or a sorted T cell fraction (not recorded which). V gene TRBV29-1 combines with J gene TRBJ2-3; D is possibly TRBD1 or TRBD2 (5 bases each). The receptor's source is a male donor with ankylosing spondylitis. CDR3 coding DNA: TGCAGCGCCCAAAGCTATGGGGGAGTCGGGCCAGATACGCAGTATTTT. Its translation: CSAQSYGGVGPDTQYF.